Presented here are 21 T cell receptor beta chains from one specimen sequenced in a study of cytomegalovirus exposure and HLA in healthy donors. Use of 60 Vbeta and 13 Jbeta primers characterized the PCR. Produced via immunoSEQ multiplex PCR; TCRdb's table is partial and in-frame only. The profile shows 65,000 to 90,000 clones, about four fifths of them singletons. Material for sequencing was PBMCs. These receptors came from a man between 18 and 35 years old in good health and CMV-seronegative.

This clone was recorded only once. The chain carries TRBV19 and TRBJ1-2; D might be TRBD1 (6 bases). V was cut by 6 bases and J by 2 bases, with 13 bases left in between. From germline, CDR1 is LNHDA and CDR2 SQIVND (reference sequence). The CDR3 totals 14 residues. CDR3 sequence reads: CASSTRDKNYGYTF. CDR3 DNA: TGTGCCAGTAGCACTAGGGACAAGAACTATGGCTACACCTTC. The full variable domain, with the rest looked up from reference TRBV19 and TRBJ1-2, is DGGITQSPKYLFRKEGQNVTLSCEQNLNHDAMYWYRQDPGQGLRLIYYSQIVNDFQKGDIAEGYSVSREKKESFPLTVTSAQKNPTAFYLCASSTRDKNYGYTFGSGTRLTVV.

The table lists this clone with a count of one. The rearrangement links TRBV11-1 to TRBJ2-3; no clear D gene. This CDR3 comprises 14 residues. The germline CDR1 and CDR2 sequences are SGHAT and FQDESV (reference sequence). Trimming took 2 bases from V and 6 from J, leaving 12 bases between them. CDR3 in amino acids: CASSLLSAADTQYF. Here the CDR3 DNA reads TGTGCCAGCAGCTTACTTAGTGCAGCGGATACGCAGTATTTT.

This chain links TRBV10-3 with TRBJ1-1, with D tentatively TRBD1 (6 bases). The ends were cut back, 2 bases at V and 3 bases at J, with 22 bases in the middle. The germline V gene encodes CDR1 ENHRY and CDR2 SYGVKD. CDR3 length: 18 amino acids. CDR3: CAISERPGAVERDTEAFF. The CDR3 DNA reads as TGTGCCATCAGTGAGCGCCCAGGGGCAGTGGAGAGGGACACTGAAGCTTTCTTT.

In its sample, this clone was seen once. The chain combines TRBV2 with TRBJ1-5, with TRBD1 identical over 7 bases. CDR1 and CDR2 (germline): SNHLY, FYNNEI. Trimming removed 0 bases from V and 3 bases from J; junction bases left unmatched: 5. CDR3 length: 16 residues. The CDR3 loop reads CASSEAGTADNQPQHF. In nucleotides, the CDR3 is TGTGCCAGCAGTGAAGCCGGGACAGCAGACAATCAGCCCCAGCATTTT.

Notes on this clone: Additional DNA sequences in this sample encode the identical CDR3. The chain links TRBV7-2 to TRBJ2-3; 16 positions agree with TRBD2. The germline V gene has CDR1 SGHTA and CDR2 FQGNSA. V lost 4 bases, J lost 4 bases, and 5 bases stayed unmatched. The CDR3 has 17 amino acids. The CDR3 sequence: CASSSQGLAGGADTQYF. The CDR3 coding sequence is TGTGCCAGCAGCTCGCAGGGACTAGCGGGAGGGGCAGATACGCAGTATTTT.

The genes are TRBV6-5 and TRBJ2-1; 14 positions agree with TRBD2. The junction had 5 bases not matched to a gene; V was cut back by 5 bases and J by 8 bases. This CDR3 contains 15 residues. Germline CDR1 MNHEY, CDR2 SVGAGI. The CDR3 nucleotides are TGTGCCAGCAGTACGGGACTAGCGGGAGTTCATGAGCAGTTCTTC. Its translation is CASSTGLAGVHEQFF.

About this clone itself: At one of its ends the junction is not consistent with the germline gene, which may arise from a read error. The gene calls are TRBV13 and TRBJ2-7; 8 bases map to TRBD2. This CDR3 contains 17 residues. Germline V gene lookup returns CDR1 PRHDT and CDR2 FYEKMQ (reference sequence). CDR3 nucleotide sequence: TGTGTCAGCAGCACTATTACCAGACTAGCGAACTCCTACGAGCAGTACTTC. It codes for CVSSTITRLANSYEQYF.

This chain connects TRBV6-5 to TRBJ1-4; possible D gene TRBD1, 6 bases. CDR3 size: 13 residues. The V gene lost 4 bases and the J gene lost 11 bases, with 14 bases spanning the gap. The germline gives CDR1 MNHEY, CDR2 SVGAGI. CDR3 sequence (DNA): TGTGCCAGCAGTTCCAGACAGGCAGGGAAACTGTTTTTT. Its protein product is CASSSRQAGKLFF.

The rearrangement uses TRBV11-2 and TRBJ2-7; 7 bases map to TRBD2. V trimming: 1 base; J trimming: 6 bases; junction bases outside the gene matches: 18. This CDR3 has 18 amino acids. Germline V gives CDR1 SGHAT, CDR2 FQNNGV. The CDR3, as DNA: TGTGCCAGCAGCTTAGGGGATGGCTGGCGAGCGGGATTATCCGAGCAGTACTTC. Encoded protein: CASSLGDGWRAGLSEQYF.

The CDR3 sequence is CASSPRDRVKLFF. The DNA of the CDR3 is TGCGCCAGCAGCCCAAGAGACAGGGTAAAACTGTTTTTT. The chain couples TRBV5-1 to TRBJ1-4; 7 bases align to TRBD1. Germline CDR1 reads SGHRS; CDR2 reads YFSETQ. After removal of 4 bases from V and 10 bases from J, the junction contained 7 bases not matched to a gene. This CDR3 region has 13 residues.

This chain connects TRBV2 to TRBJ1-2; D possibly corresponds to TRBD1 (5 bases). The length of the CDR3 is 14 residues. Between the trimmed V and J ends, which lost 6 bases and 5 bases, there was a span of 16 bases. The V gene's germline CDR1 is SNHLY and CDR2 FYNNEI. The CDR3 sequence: CASSGTPTRYGYTF. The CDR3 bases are TGTGCCAGCAGCGGGACTCCAACGAGGTATGGCTACACCTTC.

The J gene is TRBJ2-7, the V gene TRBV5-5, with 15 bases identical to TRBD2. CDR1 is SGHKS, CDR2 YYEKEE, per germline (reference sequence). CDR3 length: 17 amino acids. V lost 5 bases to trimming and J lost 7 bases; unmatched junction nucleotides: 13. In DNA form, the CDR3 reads TGTGCCAGCAGGGTCGGACTAGCGGGAGGGCCGTCGAGGGAGCAGTACTTC. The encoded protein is CASRVGLAGGPSREQYF.

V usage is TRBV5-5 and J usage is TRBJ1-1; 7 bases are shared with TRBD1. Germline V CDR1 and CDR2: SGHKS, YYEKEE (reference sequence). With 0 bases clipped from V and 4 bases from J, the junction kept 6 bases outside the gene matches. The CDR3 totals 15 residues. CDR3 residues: CASSLDFRGVTEAFF. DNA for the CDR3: TGTGCCAGCAGCTTGGATTTCAGGGGGGTCACTGAAGCTTTCTTT.

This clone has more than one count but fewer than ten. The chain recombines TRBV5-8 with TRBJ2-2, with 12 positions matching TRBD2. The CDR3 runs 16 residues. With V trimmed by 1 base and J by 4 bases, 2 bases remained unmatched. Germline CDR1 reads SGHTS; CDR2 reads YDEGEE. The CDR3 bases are TGTGCCAGCAGCTTGCTAGCGGGAGGGCTCACCGGGGAGCTGTTTTTT. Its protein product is CASSLLAGGLTGELFF.

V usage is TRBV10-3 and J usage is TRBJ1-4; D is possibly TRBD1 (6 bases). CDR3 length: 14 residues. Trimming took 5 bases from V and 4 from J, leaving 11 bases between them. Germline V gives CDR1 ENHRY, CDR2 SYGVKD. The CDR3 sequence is CAISKQGDNEKLFF. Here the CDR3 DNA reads TGTGCCATCAGTAAACAGGGAGATAATGAAAAACTGTTTTTT.

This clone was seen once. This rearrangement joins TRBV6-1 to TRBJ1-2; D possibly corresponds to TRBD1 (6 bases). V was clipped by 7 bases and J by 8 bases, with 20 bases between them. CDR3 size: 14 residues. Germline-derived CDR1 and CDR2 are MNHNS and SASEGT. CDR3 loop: CASMGAATVVGYTF. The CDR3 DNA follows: TGTGCCAGCATGGGGGCGGCTACCGTTGTAGGCTACACCTTC.

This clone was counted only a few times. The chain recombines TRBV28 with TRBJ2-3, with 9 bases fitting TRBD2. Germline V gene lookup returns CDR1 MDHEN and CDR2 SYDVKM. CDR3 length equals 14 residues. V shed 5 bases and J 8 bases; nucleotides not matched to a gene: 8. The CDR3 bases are TGTGCCAGCAGTGGCCGACTAGCGGCCGCTACGCAGTATTTT. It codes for CASSGRLAAATQYF.

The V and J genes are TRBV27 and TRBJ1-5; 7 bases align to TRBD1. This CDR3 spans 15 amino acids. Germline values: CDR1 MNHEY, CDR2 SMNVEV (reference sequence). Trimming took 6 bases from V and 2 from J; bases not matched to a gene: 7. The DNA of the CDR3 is TGTGCCAGCAGCTTTTACAGGGGAGGCAATCAGCCCCAGCATTTT. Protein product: CASSFYRGGNQPQHF.

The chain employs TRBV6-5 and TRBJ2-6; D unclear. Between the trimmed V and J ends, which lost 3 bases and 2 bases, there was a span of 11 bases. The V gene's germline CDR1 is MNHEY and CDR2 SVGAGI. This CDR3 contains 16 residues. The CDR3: CASSYFSAAGANVLTF. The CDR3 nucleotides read TGTGCCAGCAGTTATTTCAGTGCGGCTGGGGCCAACGTCCTGACTTTC.

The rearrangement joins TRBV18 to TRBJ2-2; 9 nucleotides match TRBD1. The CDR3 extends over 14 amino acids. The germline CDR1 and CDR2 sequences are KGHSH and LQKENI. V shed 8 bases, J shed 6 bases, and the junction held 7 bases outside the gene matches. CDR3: CASPWTGESGELFF. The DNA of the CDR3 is TGTGCCAGCCCTTGGACAGGGGAATCCGGGGAGCTGTTTTTT.

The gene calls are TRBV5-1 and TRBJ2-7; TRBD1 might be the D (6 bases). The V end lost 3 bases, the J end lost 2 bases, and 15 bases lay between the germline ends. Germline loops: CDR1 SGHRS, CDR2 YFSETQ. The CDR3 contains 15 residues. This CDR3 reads CASSSPDRNTYEQYF. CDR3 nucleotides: TGCGCCAGCAGCTCACCGGACAGAAACACCTACGAGCAGTACTTC.